The 21 T cell receptor beta chains below were found in one sample sequenced in a study of T cell repertoires in cytomegalovirus infection. These receptors' targets are unknown. Using its own MiXCR run on the reads, TCRdb lists one record per CDR3 protein. This sample has 900,000 to 950,000 distinct CDR3 sequences; 31% occur once, and the top ten carry about an eighth. Sequenced here: cultured CD8+ T cells from PBMCs, sampled from culture after CMV antigen stimulation. The receptor source for this set is a human donor in good health (CMV status not recorded). Some clones in this sample may be carry-over from other donors' samples.

This clonotype was counted ten times or more. The CDR3 coding sequence is TGTGCCAGCAGTTTGGGGGGGCTTGGCGAGCAGTACGTC. Its translation is CASSLGGLGEQYV. The V and J genes are TRBV12-3 or TRBV12-4 and TRBJ2-7; tentative D call: TRBD2 (7 bases). V was pared by 3 bases and J by 6 bases, with 12 bases between. The length of the CDR3 is 13 residues.

This clonotype has only one observation. This chain connects TRBV2 to TRBJ2-1; TRBD2 matches 8 bases. There are 13 residues in the CDR3. Germline assignment: CDR1 SNHLY and CDR2 FYNNEI. Germline trimming cut 7 bases from V and 6 bases from J; bases unmatched to any gene: 5. CDR3 residues: CASNRLAGNEQFF. The CDR3 DNA reads as TGTGCCAGCAACCGGCTAGCGGGCAATGAGCAGTTCTTC. The full variable domain, completed using reference TRBV2 and TRBJ2-1, is EPEVTQTPSHQVTQMGQEVILRCVPISNHLYFYWYRQILGQKVEFLVSFYNNEISEKSEIFDDQFSVERPDGSNFTLKIRSTKLEDSAMYFCASNRLAGNEQFFGPGTRLTVL.

The genes are TRBV9 and TRBJ1-1; D remains ambiguous. CDR1 is SGDLS and CDR2 is YYNGEE in the germline V gene. This CDR3 has 15 amino acids. V was pared by 1 base and J by 1 base, with 11 bases between. CDR3: CASSVYAGRNTEAFF. CDR3 DNA: TGTGCCAGCAGCGTATATGCGGGTAGGAACACTGAAGCTTTCTTT.

J is TRBJ2-7 and V is TRBV20-1; unclear D gene. The CDR3 is made up of 13 amino acids. V lost 2 bases and J 0 bases, leaving 8 bases between the germline ends. Germline loops: CDR1 DFQATT, CDR2 SNEGSKA (reference sequence). CDR3 sequence (DNA): TGCAGTGCTAGATGGACGAGCTCCTACGAGCAGTACTTC. It codes for CSARWTSSYEQYF.

This clonotype turned up a few times. The chain carries TRBV28 and TRBJ2-7; tentatively, D is TRBD2 (6 bases). Germline CDR1 reads MDHEN; CDR2 reads SYDVKM. This CDR3 is 20 amino acids long. V shed 7 bases and J shed 0 bases, with 31 bases lying between them. CDR3 nucleotide sequence: TGTGCCAGCACCCCAGGAGTCATCGGAGGAGGACTAAGGAGCTCCTACGAGCAGTACGTC. Amino acids: CASTPGVIGGGLRSSYEQYV.

This clonotype was picked up many times. This chain connects TRBV7-6 to TRBJ2-7; TRBD1 aligns across 8 bases. In germline, CDR1 is SGHVS, CDR2 FNYEAQ. Trimming removed 2 bases from V and 2 bases from J; junction bases left unmatched: 8. CDR3 length: 16 residues. The CDR3 sequence: CASSLPATGETYEQYF. The CDR3 region has the DNA TGTGCCAGCAGCTTACCCGCGACAGGGGAAACCTACGAGCAGTACTTC.

This clonotype came up a few times. The chain combines TRBV27 with TRBJ2-3; 10 nucleotides agree with TRBD2. CDR1 is MNHEY and CDR2 is SMNVEV in the germline V gene (reference sequence). V lost 1 base, J lost 4 bases, and 2 bases stayed unmatched. The length of the CDR3 is 15 residues. The CDR3 loop is CASSLLAGGSDTQYF. The CDR3, as DNA: TGTGCCAGCAGTTTATTAGCGGGGGGTTCAGATACGCAGTATTTT.

With regard to this clonotype: A read error may produce the germline difference seen at one junction end. The rearrangement links TRBV7-6 to TRBJ2-3; TRBD1 agrees at 9 bases. The CDR3 contains 15 residues. The germline gives CDR1 SGHVS, CDR2 FNYEAQ. The CDR3 here is CVSSSGQGSTDTQYF. DNA for the CDR3: TGTGTCAGCAGCTCAGGACAGGGGAGCACAGATACGCAGTATTTT. The variable domain in full, completed from reference TRBV7-6 and TRBJ2-3, reads GAGVSQSPRYKVTKRGQDVALRCDPISGHVSLYWYRQALGQGPEFLTYFNYEAQQDKSGLPNDRFSAERPEGSISTLTIQRTEQRDSAMYRCVSSSGQGSTDTQYFGPGTRLTVL.

The gene calls are TRBV12-3 or TRBV12-4 and TRBJ2-6, with TRBD2 matching 9 bases. The trim removed 3 bases at V and 0 bases at J, leaving 9 bases unmatched. The CDR3 loop spans 19 amino acids. This CDR3 reads CASSFISGGNLSGANVLTF. CDR3 coding DNA: TGTGCCAGCAGTTTCATTAGCGGGGGTAACCTCTCTGGGGCCAACGTCCTGACTTTC.

This chain links TRBV7-6 with TRBJ1-5, with 9 bases aligning to TRBD1. The J segment lost 0 bases and the V segment lost 1 base, leaving 7 bases of the junction unmatched. This CDR3 spans 18 amino acids. From germline, CDR1 is SGHVS and CDR2 FNYEAQ. CDR3 sequence reads: CASSLVGTGLVSNQPQHF. Here the CDR3 DNA reads TGTGCCAGCAGCTTAGTTGGGACAGGGCTTGTTAGCAATCAGCCCCAGCATTTT.

In regard to this clonotype: Mismatch with germline at one junction end may stem from a read error. The chain recombines TRBV7-9 with TRBJ2-2; unclear D gene. Per germline, CDR1 SEHNR and CDR2 FQNEAQ (reference sequence). The CDR3 runs 16 residues. The CDR3 region is CTSSSQRTPNTGELFF. The DNA for the CDR3 is TGTACCAGCAGCTCACAGAGGACCCCGAACACCGGGGAGCTGTTTTTT.

In its sample, this clonotype was seen many times. The rearrangement uses TRBV11-3 and TRBJ2-2; 7 bases are a match to TRBD1. CDR3 length: 16 amino acids. The J segment lost 2 bases and the V segment lost 5 bases, leaving 8 bases of the junction unmatched. Germline V gives CDR1 SGHNT, CDR2 YENEEA. The CDR3 DNA sequence: TGTGCCAGCAGCCCGAGACAGGGAAAAAACACCGGGGAGCTGTTTTTT. It codes for CASSPRQGKNTGELFF.

This clonotype was observed a few times. The chain uses TRBV2 and TRBJ2-7, with D hard to call. Germline CDR1 and CDR2: SNHLY and FYNNEI. Trimming pared 10 bases from V and 4 bases from J, leaving 14 bases between. CDR3 length equals 12 residues. CDR3 DNA sequence: TGTGCCATCTTCGGTTTACGTTACGAGCAGTACTTC. The encoded protein is CAIFGLRYEQYF.

This chain joins TRBV7-3 and TRBJ2-1; D gene unclear. V lost 1 base and J lost 9, with 7 bases in between. This CDR3 is 12 amino acids long. CDR1 and CDR2 (germline): SGHTA, FQGTGA. The CDR3 DNA reads as TGTGCCAGCAGCTTAATGGCTGGTGAGCAGTTCTTC. Residues: CASSLMAGEQFF. The variable domain in full, completed from reference TRBV7-3 and TRBJ2-1, reads GAGVSQTPSNKVTEKGKYVELRCDPISGHTALYWYRQSLGQGPEFLIYFQGTGAADDSGLPNDRFFAVRPEGSVSTLKIQRTERGDSAVYLCASSLMAGEQFFGPGTRLTVL.

The V and J genes are TRBV6-6 and TRBJ1-5, with D uncertain. Trimming cost V 6 bases and J 6 bases, with 15 bases left between them. This CDR3 is 14 amino acids long. The germline V gene has CDR1 MNHNY and CDR2 SVGAGI (reference sequence). The DNA for the CDR3 is TGTGCCAGCAGCTCCGGACGGGGAATTCAGCCCCAGCATTTT. It translates to CASSSGRGIQPQHF.

This clonotype has ten or more counts. The chain has TRBV6-1 and TRBJ1-4; D is unresolved. V shed 7 bases and J shed 6 bases, with 15 bases lying between them. This CDR3 region has 14 residues. From germline, CDR1 is MNHNS and CDR2 SASEGT. DNA for the CDR3: TGTGCCAGCACAGACAACCCAAGGGATGAAAAACTGTTTTTT. This translates into CASTDNPRDEKLFF.

Details on this clonotype: This is likely a read error, given that the CDR3 carries no conserved phenylalanine or tryptophan at its end. This sequence joins TRBV7-6 and TRBJ1-3; 11 nucleotides line up with TRBD1. The V and J ends lost 0 bases and 1 base, in that order; junction bases with no gene match: 11. The CDR3 consists of 20 residues. Germline-derived CDR1 and CDR2 are SGHVS and FNYEAQ. The CDR3 region has the DNA TGTGCCAGCAGCTTAGCCGTGGACAGGGGGCCCCCTGAGTCTGGAAACACCATATATCTT. Encoded protein: CASSLAVDRGPPESGNTIYL.

The chain links TRBV6-6 to TRBJ1-4, with no clear D. V lost 0 bases, J lost 3 bases, and 14 bases lay in between. The CDR3 runs to 17 residues. Germline V gene data show CDR1 as MNHNY and CDR2 as SVGAGI (reference sequence). The CDR3 protein is CASSYSNSPGPNEKLFF. DNA for the CDR3: TGTGCCAGCAGTTACTCTAACTCGCCAGGTCCTAATGAAAAACTGTTTTTT.

This clonotype was recorded a few times. The chain has TRBV19 and TRBJ2-2; D perhaps matches TRBD1 (6 bases). V was trimmed by 3 bases and J by 2 bases, leaving 19 bases between them. This CDR3 spans 18 amino acids. Looked up from germline, CDR1 is LNHDA and CDR2 is SQIVND (reference sequence). The CDR3 protein is CASSIPSFTGLNTGELFF. The CDR3 DNA sequence: TGTGCCAGTAGTATCCCCTCCTTTACAGGGTTAAACACCGGGGAGCTGTTTTTT.

This clonotype appeared a few times. The chain uses TRBV7-9 and TRBJ1-1; the D is unclear. The CDR3 is 13 residues long. Germline CDR1 SEHNR, CDR2 FQNEAQ (reference sequence). The CDR3 loop is CGEFASVEAEAFF. The CDR3, as DNA: TGTGGAGAGTTCGCTAGTGTCGAAGCTGAAGCTTTCTTT.

The chain is built from TRBV3-1 and TRBJ2-7, with a weak D call TRBD2 (6 bases). V dropped 4 bases and J dropped 3 bases, with 13 bases sitting between them. CDR1 LGHDT and CDR2 YNNKEL come from the germline V gene (reference sequence). The length of the CDR3 is 14 residues. The CDR3 loop is CASSPGDGGYEQYF. Written as DNA, the CDR3 is TGTGCCAGCAGCCCGGGTGACGGGGGCTACGAGCAGTACTTC.